This entry describes one T cell receptor (beta chain). What it binds is unknown. The authors extracted at least 6 micrograms of total RNA per sample. The V and J ends lost 0 bases and 4 bases respectively, with 12 bases between them. Germline CDR1 reads MNHEY; CDR2 reads SVGEGT. CDR3 length: 15 residues. A second PCR, run for about 7 to 12 cycles, used a sample-barcoded 5' primer plus a J-beta primer mix. Every molecule of cDNA carried a tag from a template-switch adaptor with 12 random nucleotides. TCRdb analysed the 5' RACE reads with MiXCR anew, one entry per CDR3 protein. Of about 1.8 million distinct CDR3 sequences in the sample, around 50% were seen once. The sample comes from a study of blood T cells in healthy people across ages. Whole-study findings and limits: Any conclusive comparison of naive versus antigen-experienced cells was prevented by using unsorted PBMCs. Donors of long life had a larger count of naive CD4+ cells and greater diversity than aged donors.

The specimen was blood. The chain has TRBV6-2 or TRBV6-3 and TRBJ2-5; D is undetermined. The clonotype was recovered from a woman aged 40 to 49 in good health. This CDR3 is CASSYSRPDGETQYF. CDR3 DNA: TGTGCCAGCAGTTACTCTCGGCCAGATGGAGAGACCCAGTACTTC.